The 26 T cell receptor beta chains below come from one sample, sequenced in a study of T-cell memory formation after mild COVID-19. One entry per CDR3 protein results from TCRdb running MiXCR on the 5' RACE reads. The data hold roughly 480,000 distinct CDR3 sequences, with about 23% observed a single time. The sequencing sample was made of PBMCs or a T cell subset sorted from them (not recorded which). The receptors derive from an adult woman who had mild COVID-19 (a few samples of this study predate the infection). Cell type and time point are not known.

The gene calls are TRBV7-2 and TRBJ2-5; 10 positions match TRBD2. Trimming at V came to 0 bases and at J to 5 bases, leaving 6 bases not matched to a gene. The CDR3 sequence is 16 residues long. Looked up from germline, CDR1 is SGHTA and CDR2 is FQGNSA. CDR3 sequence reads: CASSLASGRAWETQYF. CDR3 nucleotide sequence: TGTGCCAGCAGCTTAGCCAGCGGGAGGGCCTGGGAGACCCAGTACTTC.

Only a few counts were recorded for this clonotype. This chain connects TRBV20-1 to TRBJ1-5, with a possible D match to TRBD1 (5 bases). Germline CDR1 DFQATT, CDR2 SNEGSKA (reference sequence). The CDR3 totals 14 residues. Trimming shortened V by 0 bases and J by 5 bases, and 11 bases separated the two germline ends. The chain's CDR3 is CSARDRVGDQPQHF. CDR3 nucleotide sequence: TGCAGTGCTAGAGACAGGGTGGGGGATCAGCCCCAGCATTTT.

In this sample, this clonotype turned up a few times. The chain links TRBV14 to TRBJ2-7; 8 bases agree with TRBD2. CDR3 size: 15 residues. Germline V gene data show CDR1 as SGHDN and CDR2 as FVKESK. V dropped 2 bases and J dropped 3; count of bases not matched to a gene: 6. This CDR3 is CASSQKREGGYEQYF. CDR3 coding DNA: TGTGCCAGCAGCCAAAAACGGGAGGGCGGCTACGAGCAGTACTTC.

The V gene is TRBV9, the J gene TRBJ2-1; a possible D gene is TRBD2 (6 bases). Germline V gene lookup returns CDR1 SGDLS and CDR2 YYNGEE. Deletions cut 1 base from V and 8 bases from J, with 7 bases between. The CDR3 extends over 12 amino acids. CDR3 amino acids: CASSVWGDEQFF. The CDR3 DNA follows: TGTGCCAGCAGCGTATGGGGGGATGAGCAGTTCTTC.

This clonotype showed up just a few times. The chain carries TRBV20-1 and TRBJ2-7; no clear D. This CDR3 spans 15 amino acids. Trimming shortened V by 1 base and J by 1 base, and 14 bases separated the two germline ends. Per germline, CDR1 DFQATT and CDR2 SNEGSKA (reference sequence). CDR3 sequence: CSARAGPQMSYEQYF. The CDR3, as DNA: TGCAGTGCTAGAGCAGGCCCTCAGATGTCCTACGAGCAGTACTTC.

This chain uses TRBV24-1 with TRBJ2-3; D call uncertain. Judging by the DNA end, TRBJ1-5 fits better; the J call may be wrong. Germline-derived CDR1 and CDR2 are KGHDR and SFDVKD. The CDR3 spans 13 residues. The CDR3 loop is CATSDTRPDTQHF. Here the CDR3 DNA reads TGTGCCACCAGTGACACCCGACCAGATACGCAGCATTTT.

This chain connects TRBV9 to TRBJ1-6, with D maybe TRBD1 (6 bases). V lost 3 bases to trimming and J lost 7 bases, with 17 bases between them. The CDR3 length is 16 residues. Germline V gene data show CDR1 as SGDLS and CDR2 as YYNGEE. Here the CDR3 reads CASSALDRRGNSPLHF. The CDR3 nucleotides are TGTGCCAGCAGCGCCCTCGATCGTAGGGGGAATTCACCCCTCCACTTT.

The chain's CDR3 is CASSPYGGQHEQYF. The CDR3 nucleotides read TGTGCCAGCAGCCCCTATGGGGGGCAACACGAGCAGTACTTC. The chain uses TRBV9 and TRBJ2-7; D tentatively fits TRBD1 or TRBD2 (6 bases each). Germline V lookup: CDR1 SGDLS, CDR2 YYNGEE. This CDR3 spans 14 amino acids. V dropped 4 bases and J dropped 5 bases, with 16 bases sitting between them.

The CDR3 loop reads CASSLGRRNEQFF. The CDR3 DNA sequence: TGCGCCAGCAGCCTGGGCCGAAGGAATGAGCAGTTCTTC. The chain has TRBV4-1 and TRBJ2-1; D uncertain. Trimming left V 4 bases short and J 7 bases short, with 11 bases between. Germline CDR1 and CDR2: MGHRA and YSYEKL. This CDR3 has 13 residues.

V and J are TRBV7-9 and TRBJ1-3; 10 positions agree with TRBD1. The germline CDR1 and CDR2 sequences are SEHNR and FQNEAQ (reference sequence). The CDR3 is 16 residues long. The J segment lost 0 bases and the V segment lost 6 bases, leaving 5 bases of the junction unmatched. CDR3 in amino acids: CASRRQGASSGNTIYF. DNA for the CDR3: TGTGCCAGCAGGAGACAGGGGGCGAGCTCTGGAAACACCATATATTTT.

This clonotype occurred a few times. The DNA of the CDR3 is TGTGCCAGCAGTCGCGTTAGCACAGATACGCAGTATTTT. Translated: CASSRVSTDTQYF. The rearrangement uses TRBV27 and TRBJ2-3, with D unresolved. This CDR3 spans 13 amino acids. Germline V lookup: CDR1 MNHEY, CDR2 SMNVEV (reference sequence). Trimming stripped 5 bases from V and 0 bases from J, with 6 bases between.

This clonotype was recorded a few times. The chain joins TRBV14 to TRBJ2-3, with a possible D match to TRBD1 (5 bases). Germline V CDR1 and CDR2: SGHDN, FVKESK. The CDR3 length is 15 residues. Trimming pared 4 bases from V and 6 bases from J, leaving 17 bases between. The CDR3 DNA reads TGTGCCAGCAGCCCCAAGGGGCAGTTCTGGGATACGCAGTATTTT. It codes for CASSPKGQFWDTQYF.

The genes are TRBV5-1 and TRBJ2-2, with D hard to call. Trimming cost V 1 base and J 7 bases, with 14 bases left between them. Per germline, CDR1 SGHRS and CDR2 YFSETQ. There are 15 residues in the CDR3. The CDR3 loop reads CASSLIADPSGELFF. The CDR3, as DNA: TGCGCCAGCAGCTTGATTGCGGACCCGAGCGGGGAGCTGTTTTTT.

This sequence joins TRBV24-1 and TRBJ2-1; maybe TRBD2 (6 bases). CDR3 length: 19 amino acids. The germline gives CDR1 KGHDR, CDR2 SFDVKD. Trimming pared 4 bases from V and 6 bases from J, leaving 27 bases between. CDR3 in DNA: TGTGCCACCAGTGAGCCAGGCCCCGGGACTCCTGGGGTTCCCAATGAGCAGTTCTTC. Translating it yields CATSEPGPGTPGVPNEQFF.

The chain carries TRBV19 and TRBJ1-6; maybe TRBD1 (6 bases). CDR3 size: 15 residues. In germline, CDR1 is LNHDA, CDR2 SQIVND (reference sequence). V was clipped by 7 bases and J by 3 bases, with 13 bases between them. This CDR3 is CASTPDSSYNSPLHF. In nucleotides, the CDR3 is TGTGCCAGTACTCCGGACAGCAGCTATAATTCACCCCTCCACTTT. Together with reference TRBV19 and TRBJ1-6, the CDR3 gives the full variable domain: DGGITQSPKYLFRKEGQNVTLSCEQNLNHDAMYWYRQDPGQGLRLIYYSQIVNDFQKGDIAEGYSVSREKKESFPLTVTSAQKNPTAFYLCASTPDSSYNSPLHFGNGTRLTVT.

As DNA, the CDR3 is TGTGCCAGCAGCCACAGGGACGGGCGGACCTACGAGCAGTACTTC. This encodes CASSHRDGRTYEQYF. The chain has TRBV7-9 and TRBJ2-7; tentatively, D is TRBD1 (6 bases). Trimming stripped 5 bases from V and 2 bases from J, with 16 bases between. CDR3 length: 15 residues. From germline, CDR1 is SEHNR and CDR2 FQNEAQ (reference sequence). The variable domain in full, with the rest retrieved from reference TRBV7-9 and TRBJ2-7, is DTGVSQNPRHKITKRGQNVTFRCDPISEHNRLYWYRQTLGQGPEFLTYFQNEAQLEKSRLLSDRFSAERPKGSFSTLEIQRTEQGDSAMYLCASSHRDGRTYEQYFGPGTRLTVT.

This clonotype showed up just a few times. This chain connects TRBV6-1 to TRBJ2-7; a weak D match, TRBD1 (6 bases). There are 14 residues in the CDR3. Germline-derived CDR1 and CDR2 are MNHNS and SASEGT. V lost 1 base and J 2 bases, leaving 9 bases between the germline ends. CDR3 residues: CASSEVRGPYEQYF. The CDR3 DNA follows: TGTGCCAGCAGTGAAGTCAGGGGCCCCTACGAGCAGTACTTC.

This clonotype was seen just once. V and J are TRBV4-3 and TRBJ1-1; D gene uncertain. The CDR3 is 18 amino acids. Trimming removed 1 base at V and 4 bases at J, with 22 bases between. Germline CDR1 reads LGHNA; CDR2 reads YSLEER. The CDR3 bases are TGCGCCAGCAGCCAAGTGAATTCTGGTCGTCACAGAACCACTGAAGCTTTCTTT. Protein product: CASSQVNSGRHRTTEAFF.

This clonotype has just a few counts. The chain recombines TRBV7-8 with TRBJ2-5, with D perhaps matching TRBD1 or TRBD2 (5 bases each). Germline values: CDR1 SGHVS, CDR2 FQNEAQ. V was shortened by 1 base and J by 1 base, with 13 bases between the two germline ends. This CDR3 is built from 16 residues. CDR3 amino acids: CASSLDIGTAQETQYF. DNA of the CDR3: TGTGCCAGCAGCTTAGACATTGGGACCGCCCAAGAGACCCAGTACTTC. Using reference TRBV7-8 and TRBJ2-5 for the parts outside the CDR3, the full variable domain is GAGVSQSPRYKVAKRGQDVALRCDPISGHVSLFWYQQALGQGPEFLTYFQNEAQLDKSGLPSDRFFAERPEGSVSTLKIQRTQQEDSAVYLCASSLDIGTAQETQYFGPGTRLLVL.

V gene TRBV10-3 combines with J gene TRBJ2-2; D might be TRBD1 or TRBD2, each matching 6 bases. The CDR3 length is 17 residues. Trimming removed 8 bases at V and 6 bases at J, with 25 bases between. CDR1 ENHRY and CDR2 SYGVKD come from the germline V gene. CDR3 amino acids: CAIFPLGGANRSGELFF. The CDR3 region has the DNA TGTGCCATCTTCCCTTTGGGGGGCGCGAATAGGTCCGGGGAGCTGTTTTTT.

CDR3 in amino acids: CSAVTSGLKDTQYF. For the CDR3, the DNA is TGCAGTGCTGTGACTAGCGGCCTCAAAGATACGCAGTATTTT. The rearrangement uses TRBV20-1 and TRBJ2-3; 9 bases are a match to TRBD2. Looked up from germline, CDR1 is DFQATT and CDR2 is SNEGSKA (reference sequence). The length of the CDR3 is 14 residues. Trimming took 5 bases from V and 5 from J; bases not matched to a gene: 8.

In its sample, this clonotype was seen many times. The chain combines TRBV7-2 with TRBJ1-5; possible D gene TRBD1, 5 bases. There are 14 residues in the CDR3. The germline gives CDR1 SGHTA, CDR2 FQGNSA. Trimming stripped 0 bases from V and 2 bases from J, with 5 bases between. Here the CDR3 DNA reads TGTGCCAGCAGCTTAGCGGGGGGCAATCAGCCCCAGCATTTT. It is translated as CASSLAGGNQPQHF.

The CDR3 nucleotides read TGCGCCAGCAGCCCGGCCCAGCTAGATACGCAGTATTTT. Its protein product is CASSPAQLDTQYF. This rearrangement joins TRBV5-1 to TRBJ2-3; D uncertain. The V gene lost 4 bases and the J gene lost 5 bases, with 11 bases spanning the gap. CDR1 SGHRS and CDR2 YFSETQ come from the germline V gene. This CDR3 comprises 13 residues. Filled out from reference TRBV5-1 and TRBJ2-3, the complete variable domain reads KAGVTQTPRYLIKTRGQQVTLSCSPISGHRSVSWYQQTPGQGLQFLFEYFSETQRNKGNFPGRFSGRQFSNSRSEMNVSTLELGDSALYLCASSPAQLDTQYFGPGTRLTVL.

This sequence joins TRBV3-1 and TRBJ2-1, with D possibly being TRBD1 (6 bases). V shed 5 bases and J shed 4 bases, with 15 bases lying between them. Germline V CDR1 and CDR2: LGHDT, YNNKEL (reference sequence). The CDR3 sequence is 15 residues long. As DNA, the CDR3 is TGTGCCAGCAGCACTCAACGGGACAAATACAATGAGCAGTTCTTC. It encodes CASSTQRDKYNEQFF.

CDR3 residues: CASSQTEGNTEAFF. Here the CDR3 DNA reads TGTGCCAGCAGCCAAACCGAGGGGAACACTGAAGCTTTCTTT. The V and J genes are TRBV3-2 and TRBJ1-1. TRBV3-2 is a documented pseudogene. The CDR3 extends over 14 amino acids.

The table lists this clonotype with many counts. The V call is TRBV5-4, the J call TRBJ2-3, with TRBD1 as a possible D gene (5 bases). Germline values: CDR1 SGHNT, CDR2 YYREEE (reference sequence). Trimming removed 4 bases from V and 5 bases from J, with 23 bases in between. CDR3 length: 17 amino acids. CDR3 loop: CASSPGSGQGYGDTQYF. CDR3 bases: TGTGCCAGCAGCCCTGGGTCCGGGCAGGGCTATGGAGATACGCAGTATTTT.